One and the same sample provided the 21 T cell receptor beta chains below, sequenced in a study of T-cell memory formation after mild COVID-19 (dated by TCRdb to the early 2020s). The library was built by means of 5' RACE. The sequencer listed for this sample is Illumina NovaSeq 6000. The public reads were reprocessed in TCRdb via fastp at Q25 and MiXCR, keeping in-frame beta chains. Entries are consolidated by CDR3 protein sequence, retaining the most common genes and DNA. Recorded for this sample are about 200,000 distinct CDR3 sequences; around 9.5% of them occurred a single time. Roughly 4% of the sample is held by the ten biggest clonotypes. Sequencing used PBMCs or a T cell subset sorted from them (not recorded which). The source is a man between 18 and 35 years old who had mild COVID-19 (a few samples of this study predate the infection). The sample titles of this study are shuffled in the database, so cell type and time point are left out; the donor was told from shared clones.

This clonotype has only a few counts. The V gene is TRBV5-1, the J gene TRBJ2-1; 9 bases are a match to TRBD1. The CDR3 spans 14 residues. Germline trimming cut 4 bases from V and 9 bases from J; bases unmatched to any gene: 8. CDR1 is SGHRS and CDR2 is YFSETQ in the germline V gene. The CDR3 DNA reads as TGCGCCAGCAGCGAGGCGACAGGGGGAACTGAGCAGTTCTTC. Its protein is CASSEATGGTEQFF.

The sample holds a few counts of this clonotype. This CDR3 reads CASSGTSFLGYTF. For the CDR3, the DNA is TGTGCCAGCTCCGGGACATCTTTTCTTGGCTACACCTTC. The rearrangement joins TRBV28 to TRBJ1-2; weak D call: TRBD1 (6 bases). Trimming removed 8 bases from V and 7 bases from J, with 17 bases in between. The CDR3 contains 13 residues. Germline assignment: CDR1 MDHEN and CDR2 SYDVKM.

V is TRBV7-9 and J is TRBJ1-6; possibly TRBD1 for D (5 bases). The CDR3 is 15 amino acids. Per germline, CDR1 SEHNR and CDR2 FQNEAQ (reference sequence). V lost 3 bases, J lost 7 bases, and 13 bases lay in between. DNA for the CDR3: TGTGCCAGCAGCTTGAGGGACCCGGACAATTCACCCCTCCACTTT. Amino acids: CASSLRDPDNSPLHF.

This chain joins TRBV10-1 and TRBJ2-2, with TRBD2 as a possible D gene (6 bases). Germline V CDR1 and CDR2: WNHNN, SYGVQD (reference sequence). V shed 6 bases and J shed 6 bases, with 17 bases lying between them. The CDR3 is 15 residues long. In DNA, the CDR3 is TGCGCCAGCAGCGCATCGACCGGGAGATCCGGGGAGCTGTTTTTT. It yields the protein CASSASTGRSGELFF.

This clonotype was detected a few times. V is TRBV9 and J is TRBJ1-3, with D hard to call. Trimming removed 3 bases from V and 0 bases from J, with 13 bases in between. The germline CDR1 and CDR2 sequences are SGDLS and YYNGEE. CDR3 length: 16 amino acids. The CDR3 nucleotides read TGTGCCAGCAGCGCCGTGTCGGGGTTCTCTGGAAACACCATATATTTT. Translating it yields CASSAVSGFSGNTIYF.

This clonotype was counted between two and nine times. V gene TRBV7-2 combines with J gene TRBJ2-5; the match to TRBD2 covers 10 bases. CDR1 and CDR2 from the germline V gene are SGHTA and FQGNSA. The length of the CDR3 is 15 residues. V lost 4 bases, J lost 4 bases, and 6 bases stayed unmatched. CDR3 in amino acids: CASSSASGGVETQYF. The CDR3 DNA reads TGTGCCAGCAGCTCGGCAAGCGGGGGGGTAGAGACCCAGTACTTC. Using reference TRBV7-2 and TRBJ2-5 for the parts outside the CDR3, the full variable domain is GAGVSQSPSNKVTEKGKDVELRCDPISGHTALYWYRQSLGQGLEFLIYFQGNSAPDKSGLPSDRFSAERTGGSVSTLTIQRTQQEDSAVYLCASSSASGGVETQYFGPGTRLLVL.

This clonotype appeared many times. The V gene is TRBV5-1, the J gene TRBJ2-7; TRBD1 aligns across 9 bases. Germline-derived CDR1 and CDR2 are SGHRS and YFSETQ. V lost 2 bases and J lost 6; bases outside the gene matches: 6. CDR3 length: 14 residues. This chain's CDR3 is CASSFGGQGREQYF. Written as DNA, the CDR3 is TGCGCCAGCAGCTTTGGGGGACAGGGTCGCGAGCAGTACTTC.

The chain has TRBV12-3 or TRBV12-4 and TRBJ2-1, with a possible D match to TRBD2 (5 bases). V gave up 5 bases and J gave up 2 bases, with 13 bases separating them. The CDR3 sequence is 15 residues long. The CDR3 is CASSPNSGTYNEQFF. DNA of the CDR3: TGTGCCAGCAGTCCTAACAGCGGAACCTACAATGAGCAGTTCTTC.

The V call is TRBV6-2 or TRBV6-3, the J call TRBJ1-2, with TRBD1 identical over 7 bases. Germline loops: CDR1 MNHEY, CDR2 SVGEGT. V shed 2 bases, J shed 3 bases, and the junction held 0 bases outside the gene matches. The length of the CDR3 is 13 residues. CDR3 nucleotides: TGTGCCAGCAGTTACGGACAGGACTATGGCTACACCTTC. Translating gives CASSYGQDYGYTF.

This clonotype was seen a few times. The chain is built from TRBV6-5 and TRBJ2-7; the match to TRBD2 covers 11 bases. This CDR3 comprises 15 residues. The germline V gene encodes CDR1 MNHEY and CDR2 SVGAGI. The J segment lost 9 bases and the V segment lost 6 bases, leaving 13 bases of the junction unmatched. CDR3 sequence: CASRQAGTSGSRQYV. CDR3 bases: TGTGCCAGCAGACAGGCCGGGACTAGCGGATCTAGGCAGTACGTC.

This clonotype appeared many times. V gene TRBV6-5 combines with J gene TRBJ2-7; D gene ambiguous. Germline V gene lookup returns CDR1 MNHEY and CDR2 SVGAGI. V shed 0 bases and J shed 5 bases, with 17 bases lying between them. CDR3 size: 16 residues. CDR3 sequence (DNA): TGTGCCAGCAGTTACTCTCGGCCCGGAATTTCTCACGAGCAGTACTTC. The encoded protein is CASSYSRPGISHEQYF.

This clonotype was detected many times. The chain is built from TRBV6-2 or TRBV6-3 and TRBJ2-7; a possible D gene is TRBD2 (6 bases). Trimming removed 10 bases from V and 0 bases from J, with 19 bases in between. The germline V gene encodes CDR1 MNHEY and CDR2 SVGEGT. The CDR3 is 15 residues long. CDR3 protein: CATRRGPSSSYEQYV. CDR3 sequence (DNA): TGTGCCACCAGGAGGGGACCATCGAGCTCCTACGAGCAGTACGTC.

J is TRBJ1-5 and V is TRBV7-2; 12 bases agree with TRBD1. The germline CDR1 and CDR2 sequences are SGHTA and FQGNSA. The V and J ends lost 5 bases and 2 bases, in that order; junction bases with no gene match: 10. The CDR3 is made up of 18 amino acids. The CDR3 coding sequence is TGTGCCAGCAGCGGACGGGGGACAGGGGGCACTCGCAATCAGCCCCAGCATTTT. Translation gives CASSGRGTGGTRNQPQHF.

This clonotype was seen a single time. This chain joins TRBV20-1 and TRBJ2-5; 10 bases are shared with TRBD2. Per germline, CDR1 DFQATT and CDR2 SNEGSKA (reference sequence). After removal of 7 bases from V and 2 bases from J, the junction contained 4 bases not matched to a gene. The CDR3 consists of 13 residues. The CDR3 loop reads CSEAAGGQETQYF. CDR3 nucleotide sequence: TGCAGTGAGGCAGCGGGGGGGCAAGAGACCCAGTACTTC.

This clonotype was picked up a small number of times. The gene calls are TRBV28 and TRBJ1-1, with a tentative D call TRBD1 (5 bases). V lost 5 bases and J lost 5, with 15 bases in between. The CDR3 totals 14 residues. Germline CDR1 and CDR2: MDHEN and SYDVKM. CDR3 protein: CASSGAGGWTEAFF. The DNA of the CDR3 is TGTGCCAGCAGTGGGGCCGGGGGGTGGACTGAAGCTTTCTTT.

The V and J genes are TRBV5-5 and TRBJ2-1, with TRBD1 matching over 10 bases. Per the germline V gene, CDR1 is SGHKS and CDR2 is YYEKEE (reference sequence). The trim removed 0 bases at V and 6 bases at J, leaving 6 bases unmatched. The CDR3 covers 16 residues. DNA of the CDR3: TGTGCCAGCAGCTTGGCCGGGACAGGGGACCCCAATGAGCAGTTCTTC. This codes for CASSLAGTGDPNEQFF.

This clonotype was recorded many times. DNA for the CDR3: TGTGCCAGCAGTCGAGCCGTACAAATGAACACTGAAGCTTTCTTT. Translating it yields CASSRAVQMNTEAFF. This rearrangement joins TRBV2 to TRBJ1-1; D gene uncertain. The V end lost 5 bases, the J end lost 0 bases, and 13 bases lay between the germline ends. This CDR3 comprises 15 residues. Germline-derived CDR1 and CDR2 are SNHLY and FYNNEI.

This clonotype was recorded many times. The genes are TRBV6-6 and TRBJ1-1, with D unclear. Germline V CDR1 and CDR2: MNHNY, SVGAGI (reference sequence). Deletions cut 6 bases from V and 2 bases from J, with 10 bases between. This CDR3 has 13 residues. The CDR3 DNA sequence: TGTGCCAGCAGCTATGCGACTAACACTGAAGCTTTCTTT. This codes for CASSYATNTEAFF.

This clonotype was recorded a few times. The V and J genes are TRBV9 and TRBJ2-3; unclear D gene. V lost 0 bases, J lost 2 bases, and 7 bases lay in between. The CDR3 totals 14 residues. CDR1 SGDLS and CDR2 YYNGEE come from the germline V gene. The CDR3 DNA reads TGTGCCAGCAGCGTAGGAGGTGTCACAGATACGCAGTATTTT. This sequence encodes CASSVGGVTDTQYF.

This clonotype was picked up a small number of times. The chain uses TRBV15 and TRBJ1-5, with D unclear. V gave up 6 bases and J gave up 3 bases, with 12 bases separating them. CDR3 length equals 14 residues. CDR1 is LNHNV and CDR2 is YYDKDF in the germline V gene (reference sequence). The CDR3 coding sequence is TGTGCCACCAGTCCTGGACTGAACAATCAGCCCCAGCATTTT. Its translation is CATSPGLNNQPQHF.

The CDR3 sequence is CASSVIPNTEAFF. The CDR3 coding sequence is TGTGCCAGCAGCGTAATCCCCAACACTGAAGCTTTCTTT. The V gene is TRBV9, the J gene TRBJ1-1; D unclear. The CDR3 has 13 amino acids. V was shortened by 1 base and J by 2 bases, with 6 bases between the two germline ends. From germline, CDR1 is SGDLS and CDR2 YYNGEE. The full variable domain, rest sourced from reference TRBV9 and TRBJ1-1, is DSGVTQTPKHLITATGQRVTLRCSPRSGDLSVYWYQQSLDQGLQFLIQYYNGEERAKGNILERFSAQQFPDLHSELNLSSLELGDSALYFCASSVIPNTEAFFGQGTRLTVV.